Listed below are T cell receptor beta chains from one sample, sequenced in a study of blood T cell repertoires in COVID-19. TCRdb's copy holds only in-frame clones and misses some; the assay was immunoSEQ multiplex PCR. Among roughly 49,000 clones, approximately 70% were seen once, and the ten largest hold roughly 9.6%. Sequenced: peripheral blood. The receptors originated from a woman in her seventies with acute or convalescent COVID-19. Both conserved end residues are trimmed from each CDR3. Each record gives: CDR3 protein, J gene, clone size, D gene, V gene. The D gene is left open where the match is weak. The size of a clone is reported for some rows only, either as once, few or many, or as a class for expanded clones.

cdr3_aa: ASSPRQDSETQY
j_call: TRBJ2-5
clone_size: -
d_call: -
v_call: TRBV9

cdr3_aa: ASSATGDGYT
j_call: TRBJ1-2
clone_size: few
d_call: TRBD1
v_call: TRBV5-1

cdr3_aa: ASSFTLKTEAF
j_call: TRBJ1-1
clone_size: -
d_call: -
v_call: TRBV11-1

cdr3_aa: ASSLGEATGAYEQY
j_call: TRBJ2-7
clone_size: many
d_call: -
v_call: TRBV7-6

cdr3_aa: ASSAGGVDGYT
j_call: TRBJ1-2
clone_size: -
d_call: -
v_call: TRBV10-2

cdr3_aa: ASRWRGASTDTQY
j_call: TRBJ2-3
clone_size: -
d_call: TRBD2
v_call: TRBV13

cdr3_aa: ASSLRGSPDTQY
j_call: TRBJ2-3
clone_size: many
d_call: TRBD2
v_call: TRBV5-5

cdr3_aa: ASSPQQGAGETQY
j_call: TRBJ2-5
clone_size: -
d_call: TRBD1
v_call: TRBV28

cdr3_aa: ASSLGLADREQY
j_call: TRBJ2-7
clone_size: -
d_call: TRBD2
v_call: TRBV5-1

cdr3_aa: ASSIGQAAVNYGYT
j_call: TRBJ1-2
clone_size: -
d_call: TRBD1
v_call: TRBV5-1

cdr3_aa: ASSRTSGEGDTQY
j_call: TRBJ2-3
clone_size: -
d_call: TRBD2
v_call: TRBV4-1

cdr3_aa: ASSLIQGGNTEAF
j_call: TRBJ1-1
clone_size: -
d_call: TRBD1
v_call: TRBV18

cdr3_aa: ASSPRGAYEQY
j_call: TRBJ2-7
clone_size: few
d_call: -
v_call: TRBV7-2

cdr3_aa: ASSVRSGAYNEQF
j_call: TRBJ2-1
clone_size: -
d_call: -
v_call: TRBV9

cdr3_aa: ASISPNEKLF
j_call: TRBJ1-4
clone_size: -
d_call: -
v_call: TRBV28

cdr3_aa: ASSDEVYNEQF
j_call: TRBJ2-1
clone_size: few
d_call: -
v_call: TRBV6-1

cdr3_aa: ASSFAGPADQPQH
j_call: TRBJ1-5
clone_size: -
d_call: -
v_call: TRBV28

cdr3_aa: ASRQGVRANYGYT
j_call: TRBJ1-2
clone_size: -
d_call: TRBD1
v_call: TRBV6-5

cdr3_aa: ASSQELLAGGPHNEQF
j_call: TRBJ2-1
clone_size: -
d_call: TRBD2
v_call: TRBV3-1/TRBV3-2

cdr3_aa: ASSLGLHNEQF
j_call: TRBJ2-1
clone_size: -
d_call: -
v_call: TRBV7-2

cdr3_aa: ASSSGQGVEKLF
j_call: TRBJ1-4
clone_size: -
d_call: TRBD1
v_call: TRBV19

cdr3_aa: ASSDRTGANSGNTIY
j_call: TRBJ1-3
clone_size: -
d_call: TRBD1
v_call: TRBV7-2

cdr3_aa: ASSIAGYNEQF
j_call: TRBJ2-1
clone_size: -
d_call: -
v_call: TRBV19

cdr3_aa: ASSSRGAEQY
j_call: TRBJ2-7
clone_size: -
d_call: -
v_call: TRBV13

cdr3_aa: ASSVRETAKNIQY
j_call: TRBJ2-4
clone_size: few
d_call: -
v_call: TRBV9

cdr3_aa: ASSETGPSGGNTQY
j_call: TRBJ2-3
clone_size: -
d_call: TRBD2
v_call: TRBV2

cdr3_aa: ASSYQTGGVLSTEAF
j_call: TRBJ1-1
clone_size: many
d_call: TRBD1
v_call: TRBV7-6

cdr3_aa: ASSLRRVYEQY
j_call: TRBJ2-7
clone_size: -
d_call: -
v_call: TRBV28

cdr3_aa: ASSTRGLVYEQY
j_call: TRBJ2-7
clone_size: -
d_call: TRBD1
v_call: TRBV3-1/TRBV3-2

cdr3_aa: ATTRGTNEQF
j_call: TRBJ2-1
clone_size: -
d_call: -
v_call: TRBV3-1/TRBV3-2

cdr3_aa: ASNLGTGNSPLH
j_call: TRBJ1-6
clone_size: -
d_call: TRBD1
v_call: TRBV2

cdr3_aa: ASSEQWTGEEKLF
j_call: TRBJ1-4
clone_size: -
d_call: TRBD1
v_call: TRBV2

cdr3_aa: AIRADGLGQATQY
j_call: TRBJ2-5
clone_size: -
d_call: -
v_call: TRBV10-3

cdr3_aa: ASRAGSSYNSPLH
j_call: TRBJ1-6
clone_size: -
d_call: -
v_call: TRBV9

cdr3_aa: ASSLDRAYEQY
j_call: TRBJ2-7
clone_size: -
d_call: -
v_call: TRBV11-2

cdr3_aa: ACGDARAGELF
j_call: TRBJ2-2
clone_size: -
d_call: -
v_call: TRBV28

cdr3_aa: ASSRSRQTGFVETQY
j_call: TRBJ2-5
clone_size: few
d_call: -
v_call: TRBV27

cdr3_aa: ASSHRTGNTEAF
j_call: TRBJ1-1
clone_size: -
d_call: -
v_call: TRBV5-4

cdr3_aa: ASLPGQRNEKLF
j_call: TRBJ1-4
clone_size: once
d_call: TRBD1
v_call: TRBV6-4

cdr3_aa: ASSQEVGQMNTEAF
j_call: TRBJ1-1
clone_size: -
d_call: -
v_call: TRBV4-1

cdr3_aa: ASSLGASGSSHEQY
j_call: TRBJ2-7
clone_size: -
d_call: TRBD2
v_call: TRBV5-4

cdr3_aa: ASSDLAISTDTQY
j_call: TRBJ2-3
clone_size: -
d_call: -
v_call: TRBV6-1

cdr3_aa: ASSIRTGGGTGELF
j_call: TRBJ2-2
clone_size: -
d_call: TRBD1
v_call: TRBV18

cdr3_aa: ASSMGQRKNIQY
j_call: TRBJ2-4
clone_size: -
d_call: -
v_call: TRBV19

cdr3_aa: ASSLELSGNTIY
j_call: TRBJ1-3
clone_size: once
d_call: -
v_call: TRBV5-5

cdr3_aa: AISEGQGGEAF
j_call: TRBJ1-1
clone_size: -
d_call: -
v_call: TRBV10-3

cdr3_aa: ASSPRVTETDTQY
j_call: TRBJ2-3
clone_size: -
d_call: -
v_call: TRBV7-3

cdr3_aa: ASSNTGGAKNTEAF
j_call: TRBJ1-1
clone_size: few
d_call: TRBD1
v_call: TRBV7-7

cdr3_aa: ASSGAAFEQF
j_call: TRBJ2-1
clone_size: -
d_call: -
v_call: TRBV3-1/TRBV3-2